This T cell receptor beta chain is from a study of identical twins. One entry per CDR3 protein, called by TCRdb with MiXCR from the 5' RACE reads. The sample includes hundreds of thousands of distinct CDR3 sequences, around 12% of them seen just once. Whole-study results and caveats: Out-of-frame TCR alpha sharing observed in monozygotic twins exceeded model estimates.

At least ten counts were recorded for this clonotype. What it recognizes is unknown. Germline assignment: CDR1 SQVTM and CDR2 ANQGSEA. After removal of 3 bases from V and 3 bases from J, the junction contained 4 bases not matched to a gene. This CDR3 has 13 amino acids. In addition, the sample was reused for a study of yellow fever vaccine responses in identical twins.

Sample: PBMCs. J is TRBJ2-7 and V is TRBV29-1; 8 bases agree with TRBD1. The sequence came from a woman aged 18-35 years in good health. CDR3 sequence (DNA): TGCAGCGTTGAGGACAGGGAAGACTACGAGCAGTACTTC. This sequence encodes CSVEDREDYEQYF.